Each of the 29 T cell receptor beta chains below was sequenced from the same sample in a study of PD-1 blockade in classical Hodgkin lymphoma (TCRdb year 2020). Library preparation used the immunoSEQ multiplex PCR assay. The table comes from immuneACCESS by way of TCRdb, which keeps in-frame sequences with V and J called. Part of the clones is missing from these tables; in studies checked, under half for an unresolved V gene and the rest for unknown reasons. The sample profile shows 50,000 to 65,000 clones; about 90% of them were found once. Around a tenth of the sample goes to the ten largest clones. In the paper's terms, the time point label means: cycle 4 day 1 (C4D1), after five to seven weeks of nivolumab. Every trial patient had relapsed following autologous stem cell transplantation, and prior brentuximab vedotin exposure was what differed among cohorts A, B and C. The material was peripheral blood mononuclear cells (PBMCs), obtained before the fourth cycle of nivolumab. These TCRs come from a human donor with classical Hodgkin lymphoma.

V and J are TRBV5-8 and TRBJ1-5; D unresolved. Germline V gives CDR1 SGHTS, CDR2 YDEGEE. The CDR3 covers 14 residues. Trimming removed 2 bases from V and 6 bases from J, with 12 bases in between. The CDR3 loop is CASSFGRGSQPQHF. DNA of the CDR3: TGTGCCAGCAGCTTCGGGCGGGGTAGTCAGCCCCAGCATTTT. The full variable domain, its missing parts supplied by reference TRBV5-8 and TRBJ1-5, is EAGVTQSPTHLIKTRGQQATLRCSPISGHTSVYWYQQALGLGLQFLLWYDEGEERNRGNFPPRFSGRQFPNYSSELNVNALELEDSALYLCASSFGRGSQPQHFGDGTRLSIL.

V is TRBV28 and J is TRBJ2-3; maybe TRBD1 (6 bases). CDR3 size: 16 residues. Per the germline V gene, CDR1 is MDHEN and CDR2 is SYDVKM. V dropped 5 bases and J dropped 2 bases, with 17 bases sitting between them. CDR3 in DNA: TGTGCCAGCAGTATTATGTGGCAGGGGATCACAGATACGCAGTATTTT. Translating gives CASSIMWQGITDTQYF.

A word on this clone: Different DNA sequences within this sample yield the same CDR3. The chain has TRBV30 and TRBJ1-1; D is ambiguous. Trimming removed 2 bases from V and 0 bases from J, with 4 bases in between. The CDR3 is 12 residues long. Germline V gene data show CDR1 as GTSNPN and CDR2 as SVGIG (reference sequence). CDR3 amino acids: CAWSRLNTEAFF. CDR3 DNA: TGTGCCTGGAGTAGATTGAACACTGAAGCTTTCTTT.

The J gene is TRBJ1-1, the V gene TRBV2; no definite D call. Germline CDR1 is SNHLY and CDR2 is FYNNEI. Between the trimmed V and J ends, which lost 3 bases and 3 bases, there was a span of 14 bases. The CDR3 is 15 residues long. CDR3 loop: CASSDATPADTEAFF. The CDR3, as DNA: TGTGCCAGCAGTGATGCAACCCCGGCGGACACTGAAGCTTTCTTT.

Notes on this clone: The junction and the germline gene differ at one end; a read error may be behind it. The chain employs TRBV12-5 and TRBJ2-7; D gene ambiguous. Germline V CDR1 and CDR2: LGHNT, FRNRAP. The CDR3 has 11 residues. CDR3 DNA: TGTGCTAGTGGCCTCCTCCCCAGCTTGAACTTC. Amino acids: CASGLLPSLNF. Full variable domain (missing parts from reference TRBV12-5 and TRBJ2-7): DARVTQTPRHKVTEMGQEVTMRCQPILGHNTVFWYRQTMMQGLELLAYFRNRAPLDDSGMPKDRFSAEMPDATLATLKIQPSEPRDSAVYFCASGLLPSLNFGPGTRLTVT.

This chain joins TRBV7-2 and TRBJ1-5; no firm D call. CDR1 and CDR2 from the germline V gene are SGHTA and FQGNSA. V lost 1 base to trimming and J lost 7 bases, with 14 bases between them. The CDR3 has 15 amino acids. CDR3 coding DNA: TGTGCCAGCAGCTTAGAACAAGGGTCGGGGCAGCCCCAGCATTTT. Its translation is CASSLEQGSGQPQHF.

The chain combines TRBV30 with TRBJ1-3; possible D gene TRBD1, 6 bases. Germline V gene lookup returns CDR1 GTSNPN and CDR2 SVGIG (reference sequence). Trimming cost V 4 bases and J 3 bases, with 13 bases left between them. The length of the CDR3 is 14 residues. The chain's CDR3 is CAWTSGDNGNTIYF. The CDR3 bases are TGTGCCTGGACGTCGGGGGACAATGGAAACACCATATATTTT. The whole variable domain, remainder taken from reference TRBV30 and TRBJ1-3, is SQTIHQWPATLVQPVGSPLSLECTVEGTSNPNLYWYRQAAGRGLQLLFYSVGIGQISSEVPQNLSASRPQDRQFILSSKKLLLSDSGFYLCAWTSGDNGNTIYFGEGSWLTVV.

The chain carries TRBV7-2 and TRBJ2-1; 7 bases match TRBD2. Germline CDR1 SGHTA, CDR2 FQGNSA. The CDR3 loop spans 14 amino acids. The junction had 7 bases not matched to a gene; V was cut back by 6 bases and J by 5 bases. The DNA of the CDR3 is TGTGCCAGCAGGCCTGCGGGACTAAACAATGAGCAGTTCTTC. Translated: CASRPAGLNNEQFF.

This chain uses TRBV7-3 with TRBJ2-3; 8 bases line up with TRBD2. Per the germline V gene, CDR1 is SGHTA and CDR2 is FQGTGA. The CDR3 loop spans 15 amino acids. The junction had 10 bases not matched to a gene; V was cut back by 5 bases and J by 6 bases. This chain's CDR3 is CASSAGTRGPDTQYF. DNA of the CDR3: TGTGCCAGCAGCGCGGGGACTAGGGGCCCCGATACGCAGTATTTT.

This chain connects TRBV5-6 to TRBJ1-2; D ambiguous. The ends were cut back, 2 bases at V and 4 bases at J, with 3 bases in the middle. In germline, CDR1 is SGHDT, CDR2 YYEEEE. CDR3 length equals 11 residues. In DNA form, the CDR3 reads TGTGCCAGCAGCTTTTCCTATGGCTACACCTTC. Translating gives CASSFSYGYTF. The full variable domain, completed using reference TRBV5-6 and TRBJ1-2, is DAGVTQSPTHLIKTRGQQVTLRCSPKSGHDTVSWYQQALGQGPQFIFQYYEEEERQRGNFPDRFSGHQFPNYSSELNVNALLLGDSALYLCASSFSYGYTFGSGTRLTVV.

The CDR3 sequence: CASSLSGNTIYF. Here the CDR3 DNA reads TGTGCCAGCAGCTTGTCTGGAAACACCATATATTTT. This chain connects TRBV5-6 to TRBJ1-3; D is undetermined. V was pared by 1 base and J by 1 base, with 0 bases between. Germline V CDR1 and CDR2: SGHDT, YYEEEE. The CDR3 totals 12 residues.

The chain is built from TRBV5-1 and TRBJ1-5; perhaps TRBD1 as D (5 bases). V was pared by 4 bases and J by 3 bases, with 14 bases between. The CDR3 spans 15 residues. CDR1 and CDR2 from the germline V gene are SGHRS and YFSETQ. The CDR3 region has the DNA TGCGCCAGCAGCCGGGGGGTCGGAGTCAATCAGCCCCAGCATTTT. Amino acid sequence: CASSRGVGVNQPQHF.

The chain employs TRBV19 and TRBJ1-6; 7 positions agree with TRBD1. V was pared by 6 bases and J by 9 bases, with 17 bases of the junction left unmatched. The CDR3 is 17 amino acids. Germline CDR1 LNHDA, CDR2 SQIVND (reference sequence). CDR3 region: CASSRGDLDTSGSPLHF. The DNA of the CDR3 is TGTGCCAGTAGCAGGGGGGATCTGGATACAAGCGGTTCACCCCTCCACTTT.

V is TRBV27 and J is TRBJ1-2; 7 bases are shared with TRBD1. Trimming cost V 6 bases and J 4 bases; bases outside gene matches: 11. Germline CDR1 and CDR2: MNHEY and SMNVEV (reference sequence). The CDR3 contains 15 residues. The CDR3 protein is CASRLTGPISYGYTF. The CDR3, as DNA: TGTGCCAGCAGACTGACAGGGCCCATTTCCTATGGCTACACCTTC.

V and J are TRBV7-8 and TRBJ1-1; D gene uncertain. Trimming removed 6 bases from V and 0 bases from J, with 20 bases in between. This CDR3 has 17 amino acids. Germline V gene lookup returns CDR1 SGHVS and CDR2 FQNEAQ. The CDR3 sequence is CASRRSVARGMNTEAFF. In DNA, the CDR3 is TGTGCCAGCAGACGTAGCGTGGCACGGGGTATGAACACTGAAGCTTTCTTT.

Notes on this clone: The junction departs from germline at one end; a sequencing error may be responsible. This chain connects TRBV7-7 to TRBJ2-2; 11 bases fit TRBD2. Germline CDR1 is SSHAT and CDR2 is FNYEAQ (reference sequence). The CDR3 is 15 residues long. The CDR3 DNA reads as TGTGCTAGCAGCCCTAGCGGGGGGAGCACCGGGGAGCTGTTTTTT. It encodes CASSPSGGSTGELFF. The full variable domain, rest sourced from reference TRBV7-7 and TRBJ2-2, is GAGVSQSPRYKVTKRGQDVTLRCDPISSHATLYWYQQALGQGPEFLTYFNYEAQPDKSGLPSDRFSAERPEGSISTLTIQRTEQRDSAMYRCASSPSGGSTGELFFGEGSRLTVL.

This clone has only one observation. V is TRBV25-1 and J is TRBJ2-1; D unresolved. The CDR3 extends over 17 amino acids. V gave up 1 base and J gave up 3 bases, with 16 bases separating them. CDR1 MGHDK and CDR2 SYGVNS come from the germline V gene. For the CDR3, the DNA is TGTGCCAGCAGTGAATTAGGCGGCAGCGAATACTACAATGAGCAGTTCTTC. Encoded protein: CASSELGGSEYYNEQFF. Together with reference TRBV25-1 and TRBJ2-1, the CDR3 gives the full variable domain: EADIYQTPRYLVIGTGKKITLECSQTMGHDKMYWYQQDPGMELHLIHYSYGVNSTEKGDLSSESTVSRIRTEHFPLTLESARPSHTSQYLCASSELGGSEYYNEQFFGPGTRLTVL.

CDR3 sequence (DNA): TGTGCCAGCTCACCGGACCCTTCGACCCAGTACTTC. Its translation: CASSPDPSTQYF. The gene calls are TRBV18 and TRBJ2-5; D gene uncertain. The germline V and J ends were trimmed by 3 bases and 7 bases, with 9 bases remaining between them. The CDR3 loop spans 12 amino acids. CDR1 is KGHSH and CDR2 is LQKENI in the germline V gene.

J is TRBJ1-1 and V is TRBV11-3; the D is unclear. Germline-derived CDR1 and CDR2 are SGHNT and YENEEA. This CDR3 is 13 amino acids long. Trimming shortened V by 3 bases and J by 3 bases, and 8 bases separated the two germline ends. CDR3 bases: TGTGCCAGCAGCTTTTCCCATGACACTGAAGCTTTCTTT. Its translation is CASSFSHDTEAFF.

Here the CDR3 reads CASSAKTGGGQPQHF. The CDR3 DNA reads as TGTGCCAGCAGTGCAAAGACAGGGGGAGGTCAGCCCCAGCATTTT. This chain uses TRBV6-1 with TRBJ1-5, with TRBD1 matching over 9 bases. Germline V gives CDR1 MNHNS, CDR2 SASEGT. The CDR3 runs to 15 residues. Unmatched junction bases numbered 7, after V lost 4 bases and J lost 6 bases.

The V call is TRBV7-2, the J call TRBJ2-1, with 8 positions matching TRBD2. V dropped 5 bases and J dropped 3; count of bases not matched to a gene: 6. The CDR3 runs 15 residues. Germline CDR1 is SGHTA and CDR2 is FQGNSA. The CDR3: CASSPTSGYYNEQFF. The CDR3 coding sequence is TGTGCCAGCAGCCCCACTAGCGGTTACTACAATGAGCAGTTCTTC.

The chain recombines TRBV7-6 with TRBJ1-1; possibly TRBD1 for D (5 bases). The V gene lost 5 bases and the J gene lost 1 base, with 14 bases spanning the gap. The CDR3 has 15 amino acids. Germline CDR1 SGHVS, CDR2 FNYEAQ. CDR3 sequence reads: CASSIRRAWNTEAFF. In DNA, the CDR3 is TGTGCCAGCAGCATACGCAGGGCGTGGAACACTGAAGCTTTCTTT.

The chain couples TRBV5-1 to TRBJ2-3, with TRBD2 as a possible D gene (6 bases). Germline V CDR1 and CDR2: SGHRS, YFSETQ. The CDR3 contains 14 residues. The ends were cut back, 3 bases at V and 6 bases at J, with 14 bases in the middle. The CDR3 DNA sequence: TGCGCCAGCAGCTATGCGGGGCATGGGGATACGCAGTATTTT. This codes for CASSYAGHGDTQYF. Combining the CDR3 with reference TRBV5-1 and TRBJ2-3 gives the whole variable domain KAGVTQTPRYLIKTRGQQVTLSCSPISGHRSVSWYQQTPGQGLQFLFEYFSETQRNKGNFPGRFSGRQFSNSRSEMNVSTLELGDSALYLCASSYAGHGDTQYFGPGTRLTVL.

The chain couples TRBV7-8 to TRBJ2-7; TRBD2 might be the D (5 bases). V shed 1 base and J shed 2 bases, with 6 bases lying between them. This CDR3 has 13 residues. Germline lookup yields CDR1 SGHVS and CDR2 FQNEAQ. The chain's CDR3 is CASSLGGTYEQYF. DNA of the CDR3: TGTGCCAGCAGCTTAGGAGGGACCTACGAGCAGTACTTC.

J is TRBJ1-1 and V is TRBV6-5, with 7 bases fitting TRBD1. Germline CDR1 MNHEY, CDR2 SVGAGI. The CDR3 totals 14 residues. J was trimmed by 1 base and V by 10 bases; bases with no gene match: 9. This CDR3 reads CATEGGQANTEAFF. DNA for the CDR3: TGTGCCACGGAAGGTGGACAGGCGAACACTGAAGCTTTCTTT.

The CDR3 here is CATSTDRGHGQPQHF. DNA for the CDR3: TGTGCCACCAGCACGGACAGGGGGCATGGGCAGCCCCAGCATTTT. V gene TRBV15 combines with J gene TRBJ1-5; 11 bases are shared with TRBD1. Germline-derived CDR1 and CDR2 are LNHNV and YYDKDF (reference sequence). V gave up 4 bases and J gave up 7 bases; unmatched junction bases: 6. The CDR3 has 15 amino acids.

The genes are TRBV27 and TRBJ1-6; possibly TRBD1 for D (5 bases). The V gene lost 1 base and the J gene lost 12 bases, with 13 bases spanning the gap. The CDR3 is 14 residues long. Germline CDR1 is MNHEY and CDR2 is SMNVEV (reference sequence). The CDR3 DNA is TGTGCCAGCAGTTTATTGGGGGTATCGGAACCCCTCCACTTT. It yields the protein CASSLLGVSEPLHF.

The CDR3 is CATRTSANNEQFF. The CDR3 DNA reads as TGTGCCACCCGGACTAGCGCCAATAATGAGCAGTTCTTC. This rearrangement joins TRBV5-4 to TRBJ2-1, with TRBD2 identical over 9 bases. V shed 9 bases and J 7 bases; nucleotides not matched to a gene: 8. Germline assignment: CDR1 SGHNT and CDR2 YYREEE (reference sequence). The CDR3 runs to 13 residues.

The chain uses TRBV29-1 and TRBJ1-2; no clear D gene. Germline lookup yields CDR1 SQVTM and CDR2 ANQGSEA. The CDR3 has 10 amino acids. The CDR3 nucleotides are TGCACCACGAACGCCGAGGGCTACACCTTC. This sequence encodes CTTNAEGYTF.